The clone carrying this T cell receptor beta chain came up a few times. The target antigen is unknown. A read error may account for a junction end that differs from germline. One entry per CDR3 protein results from TCRdb running MiXCR on the RT-PCR reads. In the table there are 530,000 or so distinct CDR3 sequences, around 15% of which are singletons. This entry is derived from a study of response to subunit inactivated influenza vaccine. Notes on the study in general: Only a handful of new T cells, the authors suggested, are recruited with each seasonal influenza vaccination.

Germline CDR1 is SGDLS and CDR2 is YYNGEE. This CDR3 has 17 amino acids. J is TRBJ1-1 and V is TRBV9; no definite D call. This specimen was PBMCs from blood, taken 11 to 12 days after vaccination. The TCR originated in a man aged 50-59 years who received an inactivated influenza vaccine. The CDR3 loop is CASSVVGVGVGNAEAFF. DNA of the CDR3: TGTGCCAGCAGCGTAGTTGGGGTCGGGGTCGGGAACGCTGAAGCTTTCTTT.